This TCR beta chain came from a study of regulatory T cells in long-lasting Graves disease (dated by TCRdb to the early 2020s). Notes on the research overall: Antithyroid drugs had been taken for less than 3 months by newly diagnosed Graves' disease patients. This study used TCR sequencing and RNA sequencing of peripheral blood to compare persistent Graves' disease patients against newly diagnosed Graves' disease patients. The study was registered as a clinical trial and conducted in China. A total of about 33 samples were covered by TCR sequencing, comprising some 13 persistent and 20 newly diagnosed Graves' disease patients.

Library method: multiplex PCR. Sequenced on an Illumina HiSeq 4000. iRepertoire HTBI primers and Arm-PCR amplification of CDR3 regions were used to construct TCR beta libraries. Before sequencing, the PCR products underwent gel purification. Turning to the authors' computational methods: Gene usage analysis of CDR3 amino acid clonotypes relied on the approximately 68 TRBV and 14 TRBJ segments identified across samples. Filtered high-quality paired reads were merged into contigs using COPE and FqMerger. Contigs were aligned with BLAST to IMGT TRBV, TRBD and TRBJ reference genes, and CDR3 was defined per IMGT. Clonotypes above 0.1% frequency were classified as highly expanded clones. Shannon entropy was used to measure repertoire diversity, and the Gini coefficient was used to measure V-J evenness. Public clonotypes were defined as clonotypes shared by more than one individual. The raw public data were reprocessed by TCRdb itself: fastp quality trimming at Q25, MiXCR clonotype calling, in-frame beta chains only. Rows are combined by CDR3 protein, so each entry shows the most common genes and DNA. None of the V and J calls come from the authors' own analysis; TCRdb made them. The sample yields about 420,000 distinct CDR3 sequences; 15% to 20% were counted once. The leading ten clones occupy 23% of the sample.

Details on this clonotype: The target of this receptor is not known. Per-base qualities were not stored, and no clone one base away is much larger.

Results and caveats for the whole study, not just this receptor: The authors noted that the small sample size was a limitation that may lower accuracy. Persistent patients shared more public clonotypes among themselves (around 2,700) than newly diagnosed patients did (about 970). Only peripheral blood was studied, because thyroid tissue, the primary lesion, was inaccessible. Lower TCR Shannon entropy and fewer highly expanded clones were observed in persistent Graves' disease patients than in newly diagnosed patients, which suggested clonal expansion. Only the TCR beta chain was sequenced and analyzed. TRBV28, TRBJ1-2 and TRBJ2-5 were preferentially used in persistent disease, while TRBV20-1 and TRBJ2-1 were favored in newly diagnosed disease.

V was cut back by 0 bases and J by 0 bases, leaving a gap of 11 bases between them. The germline V gene (reference sequence) specifies SEHNR as CDR1 and FQNEAQ as CDR2. Counted from cysteine to phenylalanine, this CDR3 has 16 amino acids. The sequence is cut down to CDR3 DNA, 48 bases in frame from base 1. This specimen's time point label, per the study, means: newly diagnosed GD, antithyroid drugs for less than 3 months. For both TCR sequencing and RNA sequencing, RNA was extracted from PBMCs in TRIzol. Graves' disease was diagnosed according to American Thyroid Association guidelines. The patients came from an endocrinology department in Xi'an, China. Each patient gave around 9 milliliters of peripheral blood, collected in an EDTA anticoagulant tube. Ficoll Paque Plus density gradient separation was used to isolate PBMCs, and no further T cell sorting was performed. An Agilent 2100 Bioanalyzer and agarose gel were used to assess RNA quality, and a NanoDrop 2000 was used to measure RNA concentration.

The same sample was also used in a study of T cells in Graves' hyperthyroidism and ophthalmopathy. The second publication reports: Stable Graves' hyperthyroidism was defined as no progression to ophthalmopathy during 18 months of follow-up. Hyperthyroidism patients were aged 18 to 65 years and newly diagnosed, with disease duration of less than 2 months. The study excluded patients with uncontrolled infections, other autoimmune diseases, pregnancy or lactation. Clinical symptoms, serum thyroxine and TRAb, thyroid ultrasound, and orbital computed tomography formed the basis for the diagnoses. A first-round RT-PCR of the TCR CDR3 used the HTBI primer set with the Qiagen OneStep RT-PCR kit. Most expanded thyroid clonotypes (frequency above 0.001) were also detected in blood, a finding suggesting that blood repertoires may reflect thyroid immune responses. A 13 V-J signature model separated ophthalmopathy from stable hyperthyroidism, with about 88% sensitivity and about 81% specificity in cross-validation and 80%/75% in testing. In validation, progression to ophthalmopathy was predicted by the model with almost 71% sensitivity and under 85% specificity, a median of roughly 6 months before onset. To identify TCR V-J signatures that set the groups apart, the researchers used a discovery cohort of 90 to 100 patients, made up of 40 to 45 with Graves' ophthalmopathy and some 55 with stable Graves' hyperthyroidism. Prospective prediction of ophthalmopathy was tested in an independent validation cohort consisting of 18 to 20 hyperthyroidism patients and approximately 16 patients who later progressed to ophthalmopathy. The 95 to 100 discovery patients were randomly split 7:3 into training and test sets. Thyroid tissue and blood T-cell repertoires from over 5 Graves' hyperthyroidism patients were also compared in the study. After blood sampling, hyperthyroidism patients were treated with methimazole at a starting dose of 30 mg daily, and ophthalmopathy patients were treated with high-dose intravenous methylprednisolone. Libraries were constructed in a second round of multiplex PCR, after which size selection and purification were carried out. Paired-end sequencing of the libraries was performed with 100 bp reads on an Illumina HiSeq2000. SOAPnuke was used to process the raw data, throwing out any read that contained adapters or uncalled bases, had a mean Phred below 15, or lacked an exact constant-primer or identifier match. COPE v1.2.5 was used to merge the high-quality paired reads, and each unique nucleotide sequence was defined as a clonotype. MiTCR v1.1 was used to align clonotypes to the IMGT TRBV, TRBD and TRBJ reference segments. Analysis was restricted to V-J combinations with a frequency above 0.0001, which covered just over 98% of repertoires. The TCS score was defined as F50 (clonal expansion) divided by E x V (chaos), with BLOSUM62-based TCRdist calculated between CDR3 peptides within each V-J. Welch's t-statistics and random forest reduced just over 500 V-J features to roughly 13, which were used in a naive Bayes classifier (R e1071). Sample size was not statistically predetermined, and blinding of investigators to group allocation was not performed. TCR Vbeta CDR3 sequencing of 120 to 150 peripheral blood samples (around 45 ophthalmopathy, 70 to 85 hyperthyroidism and approximately 17 progressor patients) is reported in the paper.

The V gene is TRBV7-9 and the J gene is TRBJ1-1; the D gene identity is not certain. The source material was peripheral blood mononuclear cells (PBMCs), sampled at new diagnosis, from a patient treated with antithyroid drugs. The sequence came from a woman aged 18-29 years with Graves disease. Donor details come from another sample of the same person, matched by shared clones. The CDR3 region: CASSLATGMMNTEAFF. DNA sequence: TGTGCCAGCAGCTTAGCCACCGGGATGATGAACACTGAAGCTTTCTTT.